This is a list of T cell receptor beta chains from one sample in a study of regulatory T cells in long-lasting Graves disease. TCRdb re-called the multiplex PCR reads through MiXCR, storing one row per CDR3 protein. The repertoire holds about 540,000 distinct CDR3 sequences, with about 14% as singletons. The sample was also linked to a second study, of T cells in Graves' hyperthyroidism and ophthalmopathy.

Sequencing used peripheral blood mononuclear cells (PBMCs), obtained at new diagnosis, from a patient treated with antithyroid drugs. The origin of the receptors is a man aged 25-45 years with Graves disease. The CDR3 runs from the conserved cysteine through the conserved F or W. The D gene is left open where the match is weak. A row's size may be missing; if present it is once, few, many or a size class.

clone_size j_call d_call v_call cdr3_nt cdr3_aa
many TRBJ2-1 TRBD2 TRBV20-1 TGCAGTGCATACAGCGGGAGCTCCTACAATGAGCAGTTCTTC CSAYSGSSYNEQFF
NA TRBJ2-1 TRBD1 TRBV19 TGTGCCAGCGGACAGGGGGTATATGAGCAGTTCTTC CASGQGVYEQFF
few TRBJ2-6 NA TRBV7-9 TGTGCCAGCAGCTTAGCGCTGGGGCCTGGGGCCAACGTCCTGACTTTC CASSLALGPGANVLTF
many TRBJ2-7 NA TRBV27 TGTGCCAGCCGCCTAGAAGGCCTCTCCTACGAGCAGTACTTC CASRLEGLSYEQYF
many TRBJ1-6 TRBD1 TRBV12-3/TRBV12-4 TGTGCCAGCAGCGATTCTGGGACAGGGGCAAATTCACCCCTCCACTTT CASSDSGTGANSPLHF
many TRBJ2-1 NA TRBV3-1 TGTGCCAGCAGGCGAGTGGATTTCGATGAGCAGTTCTTC CASRRVDFDEQFF
NA TRBJ2-1 NA TRBV27 TGTGCCAGCAGTTTGAAAAGGACGGTTCAAAGCTCCTACAATGAGCAGTTCTTC CASSLKRTVQSSYNEQFF
NA TRBJ1-3 NA TRBV12-3/TRBV12-4 TGTGCCAGCAGTTCCCGTATGACAGGCATTACGACCAAACACTCTGGAAACACCATATATTTT CASSSRMTGITTKHSGNTIYF
NA TRBJ2-4 NA TRBV30 TGTGCCTGGAGTGCAGGACTAAATTCCAACATTCAGTACTTC CAWSAGLNSNIQYF
NA TRBJ2-5 NA TRBV7-2 TGTGCCAGCAGCTTAGTTGGGGGTAGGAAGACCCAGTACTTC CASSLVGGRKTQYF
few TRBJ2-3 TRBD2 TRBV10-1 TGCGCCAGCGGGCAGCGGGATACAGATACGCAGTATTTT CASGQRDTDTQYF
many TRBJ1-5 TRBD1 TRBV5-6 TGTGCCAGCAGCGGCGGGACAGGGAGTTCCAATCAGCCCCAGCATTTT CASSGGTGSSNQPQHF
NA TRBJ2-3 NA TRBV11-1 TGTGCCAGCAGCTTAGATCCAGTCACAGATACGCAGTATTTT CASSLDPVTDTQYF
NA TRBJ2-5 NA TRBV12-3/TRBV12-4 TGTGCCAGCAGTTTACTAACAGGGTTCCAAGAGACCCAGTACTTC CASSLLTGFQETQYF
NA TRBJ2-4 NA TRBV7-3 TGTGCCAGCAGCCCCAATGGGGGTCCTAACATTCAGTACTTC CASSPNGGPNIQYF
NA TRBJ1-5 NA TRBV18 TGTGCCAGCTCACCATTTAACCGGGGTGAGGATCAGCCCCAGCATTTT CASSPFNRGEDQPQHF
many TRBJ2-7 NA TRBV2 TGTGCCAGCAGCCAACTCTACGAGCAGTACTTC CASSQLYEQYF
many TRBJ1-2 NA TRBV12-3/TRBV12-4 TGTGCCAGCAGCCTCGGGCAGGGGCACTATGGCTACACCTTC CASSLGQGHYGYTF
many TRBJ2-3 NA TRBV12-5 TGTGCTAGTGGTCTGAGCCGAGCGGACATCACAGATACGCAGTATTTT CASGLSRADITDTQYF
many TRBJ2-1 NA TRBV7-9 TGTGCCAGCAGCTTTGCTAGCCTCTTAACGGATGAGCAGTTCTTC CASSFASLLTDEQFF
many TRBJ1-2 NA TRBV28 TGTGCCAGCAGCTCAACGAGAAGGGGAGTTCGCGGCTACACCTTC CASSSTRRGVRGYTF
few TRBJ2-5 NA TRBV7-3 TGTGCCAGCAGCCAGATCGGGGGGACCCAGTACTTC CASSQIGGTQYF
once TRBJ2-2 NA TRBV25-1 TGTGCCAGCAGTGAATTAGCACCCGCGAACACCGGGGAGCTGTTTTTT CASSELAPANTGELFF
few TRBJ2-1 TRBD2 TRBV27 TGTGCCAGCAGTTTATGGGGGGGGGGGTCTCACGAGCAGTTCTTC CASSLWGGGSHEQFF
many TRBJ1-5 TRBD1 TRBV29-1 TGCAGCGTCGAAGAGACAGGGGAAGGACAGCCCCAGCATTTT CSVEETGEGQPQHF
many TRBJ2-7 TRBD1 TRBV27 TGTGCCAGCAGTACGCCGGGACAGCATTTCTACGAGCAGTACTTC CASSTPGQHFYEQYF
many TRBJ2-5 TRBD1 TRBV6-1 TGTGCCAGCAGCAGACAGGGTAGCGAGACCCAGTACTTC CASSRQGSETQYF
NA TRBJ2-7 TRBD2 TRBV20-1 TGCAGTGCTCCTCTTAGCGGGAGGGCCCTCGACGAGCAGTACTTC CSAPLSGRALDEQYF
many TRBJ1-5 NA TRBV29-1 TGCAGCGTTGAAGGGGAGGGTGGCGGTCAGCCCCAGCATTTT CSVEGEGGGQPQHF
NA TRBJ2-7 TRBD1 TRBV5-1 TGCGCCAGCAGCTTCCGGTTCAGGGGGCGCGAGCAGTACTTC CASSFRFRGREQYF
many TRBJ2-5 NA TRBV3-1 TGTGCCAGCAGCTCTAGGACTGGGTTGGAGACCCAGTACTTC CASSSRTGLETQYF
few TRBJ1-2 NA TRBV20-1 TGCAGTGCTATGATAGGGGGTGTCTATGGCTACACCTTC CSAMIGGVYGYTF
many TRBJ2-7 NA TRBV7-8 TGTGCCAGCAGACGGGACGAAACCTACGAGCAGTACTTC CASRRDETYEQYF
NA TRBJ2-3 TRBD1 TRBV5-1 TGCGCCAGCAGACCAGGACAGGGGGCTGAAGATACGCAGTATTTT CASRPGQGAEDTQYF
NA TRBJ2-3 NA TRBV6-1 TGTGCCAGCTCCACCACCGGGACAACGGGAGATACGCAGTATTTT CASSTTGTTGDTQYF
many TRBJ2-7 NA TRBV20-1 TGCAGTGCTAGAAACAGCGGAGCCTACGAGCAGTACTTC CSARNSGAYEQYF
many TRBJ2-5 TRBD2 TRBV12-3/TRBV12-4 TGTGCCAGCAGTACCGGACTAGCGGTTCCCCAAGAGACCCAGTACTTC CASSTGLAVPQETQYF
many TRBJ1-4 NA TRBV12-3/TRBV12-4 TGTGCCAGCAGTTTTGGCAGGGTGGATGAAAAACTGTTTTTT CASSFGRVDEKLFF
many TRBJ1-2 TRBD1 TRBV5-5 TGTGCCAGCAGCTTGCAGGGGGCTGGGAACTATGGCTACACCTTC CASSLQGAGNYGYTF
many TRBJ2-1 NA TRBV27 TGTGCCAGCAGTGGCTGGCCTGGTGATGAGCAGTTCTTC CASSGWPGDEQFF
many TRBJ2-2 TRBD1 TRBV12-3/TRBV12-4 TGTGCCAGCAGCACCGGGACAGGGGTTACCGGGGAGCTGTTTTTT CASSTGTGVTGELFF
many TRBJ2-1 TRBD2 TRBV20-1 TGCAGTGCTAGAGACTTACTAGCGGGAGGACGGTTTTACAATGAGCAGTTCTTC CSARDLLAGGRFYNEQFF
many TRBJ2-5 NA TRBV12-5 TGTGCTAGTGGTTTGGCTCTCCAAGAGACCCAGTACTTC CASGLALQETQYF
many TRBJ1-4 NA TRBV7-2 TGTGCCAGCAGCTTGTGGCGGAATGAAAAACTGTTTTTT CASSLWRNEKLFF
NA TRBJ2-5 NA TRBV7-9 TGTGCCAGCAGCTTAGTTATCTTCGGGGTCCAAGAGACCCAGTACTTC CASSLVIFGVQETQYF
many TRBJ2-3 NA TRBV11-2 TGTGCCAGCAGCTCGGGCCGGGGTACGCAGTATTTT CASSSGRGTQYF
many TRBJ2-4 NA TRBV3-1 TGTGCCAGCAGCCAGGTTGGGCGTTTCGGAAACATTCAGTACTTC CASSQVGRFGNIQYF
many TRBJ2-1 NA TRBV12-5 TGTGCTAGTGGTCCCCCCGGAGATGAGCAGTTCTTC CASGPPGDEQFF
NA TRBJ2-7 NA TRBV2 TGTGCCAGCAGGTTGTCGCAGGGGAGCTGCGAGCAGTACTTC CASRLSQGSCEQYF
many TRBJ2-5 NA TRBV12-3/TRBV12-4 TGTGCCAGCAGCCTCGGGATTCAAGAGGGCGAGACCCAGTACTTC CASSLGIQEGETQYF
many TRBJ2-1 NA TRBV28 TGTGCCAGCAGTCCAGAGGGTGAGCAGTTCTTC CASSPEGEQFF
few TRBJ2-2 NA TRBV29-1 TGCAGCGTTGAGGGCAGATACACCGGGGAGCTGTTTTTT CSVEGRYTGELFF